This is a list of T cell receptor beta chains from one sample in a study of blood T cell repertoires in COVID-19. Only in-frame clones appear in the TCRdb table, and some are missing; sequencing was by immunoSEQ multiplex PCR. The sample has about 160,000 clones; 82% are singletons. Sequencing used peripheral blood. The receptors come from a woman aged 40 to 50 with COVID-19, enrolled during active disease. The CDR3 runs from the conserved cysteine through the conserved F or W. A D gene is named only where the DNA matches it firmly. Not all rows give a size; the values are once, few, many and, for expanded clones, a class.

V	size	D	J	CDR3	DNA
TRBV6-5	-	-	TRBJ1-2	CASSYRLENYGYTF	TGTGCCAGCAGTTATCGTCTAGAGAACTATGGCTACACCTTC
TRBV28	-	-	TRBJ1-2	CAGGTAYGYTF	TGTGCCGGAGGGACTGCGTATGGCTACACCTTC
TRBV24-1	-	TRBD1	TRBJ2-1	CATGTGGKNEQFF	TGTGCCACCGGGACAGGGGGCAAGAATGAGCAGTTCTTC
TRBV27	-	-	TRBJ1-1	CASSLSPAAGKAFF	TGTGCCAGCAGTTTATCCCCGGCGGCAGGGAAAGCTTTCTTT
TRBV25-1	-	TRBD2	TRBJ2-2	CASSALADTGELFF	TGTGCCAGCAGTGCCCTAGCGGACACCGGGGAGCTGTTTTTT
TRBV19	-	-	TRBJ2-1	CATRRGNYNEQFF	TGTGCCACTAGAAGGGGTAACTACAATGAGCAGTTCTTC
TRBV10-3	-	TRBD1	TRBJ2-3	CAISRGQGYTDTQYF	TGTGCCATCAGCAGGGGACAGGGATACACAGATACGCAGTATTTT
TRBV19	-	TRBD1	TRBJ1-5	CASSTGGRQPQHF	TGTGCCAGTAGTACAGGGGGCAGGCAGCCCCAGCATTTT
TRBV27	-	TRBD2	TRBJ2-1	CASSLGLGEQFF	TGTGCCAGCAGTTTGGGACTAGGGGAGCAGTTCTTC
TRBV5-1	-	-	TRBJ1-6	CASSWGNNSPLHF	TGCGCCAGCAGCTGGGGCAACAATTCACCCCTCCACTTT
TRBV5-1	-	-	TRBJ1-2	CASRTARSYGYTF	TGCGCCAGCAGAACGGCGCGGAGCTATGGCTACACCTTC
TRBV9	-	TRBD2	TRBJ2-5	CASSAAGLAGVETQYF	TGTGCCAGCAGCGCAGCGGGACTAGCGGGAGTAGAGACCCAGTACTTC
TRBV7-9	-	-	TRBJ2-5	CASSLGQSQETQYF	TGTGCCAGCAGCTTAGGACAGTCACAAGAGACCCAGTACTTC
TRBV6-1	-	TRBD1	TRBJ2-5	CASSEGQGGFQETQYF	TGTGCCAGCAGTGAAGGCCAAGGGGGCTTCCAAGAGACCCAGTACTTC
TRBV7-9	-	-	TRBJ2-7	CASSLSGEQYF	TGTGCCAGCAGCTTAAGCGGGGAGCAGTACTTC
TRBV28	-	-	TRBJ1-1	CASSDTLGRREAFF	TGTGCCAGCAGTGACACTCTGGGGCGGCGGGAAGCTTTCTTT
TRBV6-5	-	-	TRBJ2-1	CASRTGENEQFF	TGTGCCAGCAGAACGGGGGAAAATGAGCAGTTCTTC
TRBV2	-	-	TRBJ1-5	CASSLSRVFNQPQHF	TGTGCCAGCAGTTTGAGCCGTGTGTTCAATCAGCCCCAGCATTTT
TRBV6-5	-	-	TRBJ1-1	CASIAFYTEAFF	TGTGCCAGCATTGCGTTTTACACTGAAGCTTTCTTT
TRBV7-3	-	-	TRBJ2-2	CASGRSGGTTGELFF	TGTGCCAGCGGAAGGTCAGGAGGCACCACCGGGGAGCTGTTTTTT
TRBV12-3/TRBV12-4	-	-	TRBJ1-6	CASTLGGVLHF	TGTGCCAGCACCCTCGGGGGGGTACTCCACTTT
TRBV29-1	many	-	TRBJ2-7	CSVVDGSFEQYF	TGCAGCGTTGTAGACGGTTCCTTCGAGCAGTACTTC
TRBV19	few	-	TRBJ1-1	CASSHRASNTEAFF	TGTGCCAGTAGCCACAGGGCTTCGAACACTGAAGCTTTCTTT
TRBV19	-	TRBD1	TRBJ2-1	CASSIISGQGNEQFF	TGTGCCAGTAGTATTATTTCCGGACAGGGCAATGAGCAGTTCTTC